The 27 T cell receptor beta chains below come from one sample, sequenced in a study of early T cells in non-severe SARS-CoV-2 infection. TCRdb passed the 5' RACE reads through MiXCR, listing each CDR3 protein once. The profile shows roughly 35,000 distinct CDR3 sequences, about 10% of them singletons. The sample consisted of whole blood. These receptors were collected from an adult who was a healthcare worker with PCR-confirmed SARS-CoV-2 infection or an uninfected control (not recorded which).

This clonotype has ten or more counts. The CDR3 DNA reads as TGCGCCAGCAGCCTGAACCGACAGGGCCCCGATACGCAGTATTTT. It is translated as CASSLNRQGPDTQYF. The J gene is TRBJ2-3, the V gene TRBV4-3; 7 nucleotides align to TRBD1. Trimming cost V 4 bases and J 6 bases; bases outside gene matches: 10. Germline V gene lookup returns CDR1 LGHNA and CDR2 YSLEER. The CDR3 loop spans 15 amino acids.

This clonotype was picked up many times. The chain recombines TRBV13 with TRBJ1-3; D unresolved. The CDR3 is made up of 13 amino acids. Per the germline V gene, CDR1 is PRHDT and CDR2 is FYEKMQ (reference sequence). Trimming left V 3 bases short and J 0 bases short, with 3 bases between. Written as DNA, the CDR3 is TGTGCCAGCAGCTTGGGCTCTGGAAACACCATATATTTT. Translation: CASSLGSGNTIYF.

This clonotype was counted at least ten times. This chain links TRBV20-1 with TRBJ1-3; D is perhaps TRBD1 (6 bases). Germline CDR1 is DFQATT and CDR2 is SNEGSKA (reference sequence). The CDR3 has 13 residues. The ends were cut back, 6 bases at V and 3 bases at J, with 12 bases in the middle. The CDR3 here is CSASRGGGNTIYF. The CDR3 DNA reads TGCAGTGCGTCCAGGGGCGGTGGAAACACCATATATTTT.

Ten or more counts support this clonotype. The chain uses TRBV6-2 or TRBV6-3 and TRBJ1-1; perhaps TRBD1 as D (6 bases). The V gene lost 4 bases and the J gene lost 0 bases, with 30 bases spanning the gap. Germline values: CDR1 MNHEY, CDR2 SVGEGT. This CDR3 has 21 amino acids. CDR3: CASSSIKHTGQILTMNTEAFF. The CDR3 coding sequence is TGTGCCAGCAGTTCGATAAAACATACGGGACAAATACTTACCATGAACACTGAAGCTTTCTTT.

This clonotype was seen a few times. The rearrangement joins TRBV9 to TRBJ2-2; D remains unclear. V lost 2 bases, J lost 6 bases, and 11 bases lay in between. Germline V gene data show CDR1 as SGDLS and CDR2 as YYNGEE. The CDR3 sequence is 14 residues long. Here the CDR3 DNA reads TGTGCCAGCAGCGTTGACCCTGAGCCCGGGGAGCTGTTTTTT. Translating it yields CASSVDPEPGELFF. Drawing the rest from reference TRBV9 and TRBJ2-2, the complete variable domain is DSGVTQTPKHLITATGQRVTLRCSPRSGDLSVYWYQQSLDQGLQFLIQYYNGEERAKGNILERFSAQQFPDLHSELNLSSLELGDSALYFCASSVDPEPGELFFGEGSRLTVL.

The chain has TRBV5-6 and TRBJ2-5, with D maybe TRBD1 (5 bases). The CDR3 spans 15 residues. Germline CDR1 and CDR2: SGHDT and YYEEEE. V was pared by 1 base and J by 7 bases, with 17 bases between. CDR3 coding DNA: TGTGCCAGCAGCTTGCGGACAACTGTATTTGGGACCCAGTACTTC. It translates to CASSLRTTVFGTQYF.

This clonotype was detected ten times or more. This sequence joins TRBV11-2 and TRBJ1-2; possibly TRBD1 for D (6 bases). Trimming left V 4 bases short and J 2 bases short, with 8 bases between. The germline V gene encodes CDR1 SGHAT and CDR2 FQNNGV. This CDR3 contains 13 residues. CDR3 bases: TGTGCCAGCAGCTCCACAGGGAACTATGGCTACACCTTC. Protein product: CASSSTGNYGYTF.

This chain connects TRBV5-1 to TRBJ2-7; D gene unclear. The CDR3 has 13 amino acids. The V end was cut by 0 bases, the J end by 0 bases, with 4 bases between. Germline CDR1 and CDR2: SGHRS and YFSETQ. The CDR3 nucleotides are TGCGCCAGCAGCTTGGCCCCCTCCTACGAGCAGTACTTC. This sequence encodes CASSLAPSYEQYF.

This clonotype has a count of ten or more. V and J are TRBV11-3 and TRBJ2-5; D gene ambiguous. The CDR3 is made up of 13 amino acids. The V end was cut by 2 bases, the J end by 1 base, with 5 bases between. The V gene's germline CDR1 is SGHNT and CDR2 YENEEA. The CDR3: CASSLNSQETQYF. The CDR3 nucleotides read TGTGCCAGCAGCTTAAACAGCCAAGAGACCCAGTACTTC.

The V gene is TRBV5-5, the J gene TRBJ2-6, with no clear D. The CDR3 consists of 17 residues. Per germline, CDR1 SGHKS and CDR2 YYEKEE (reference sequence). V was cut by 2 bases and J by 0 bases, with 12 bases left in between. CDR3: CASSLGVTLSGANVLTF. CDR3 nucleotides: TGTGCCAGCAGCTTAGGAGTTACCCTCTCTGGGGCCAACGTCCTGACTTTC. The full variable domain, in which reference TRBV5-5 and TRBJ2-6 provide the parts outside the CDR3, is DAGVTQSPTHLIKTRGQQVTLRCSPISGHKSVSWYQQVLGQGPQFIFQYYEKEERGRGNFPDRFSARQFPNYSSELNVNALLLGDSALYLCASSLGVTLSGANVLTFGAGSRLTVL.

This CDR3 is CASSHRDVGTEAFF. The CDR3 region has the DNA TGTGCCAGCAGCCATCGGGATGTGGGCACTGAAGCTTTCTTT. The genes are TRBV3-1 and TRBJ1-1, with D hard to call. The CDR3 spans 14 residues. Trimming pared 3 bases from V and 4 bases from J, leaving 12 bases between. Germline CDR1 LGHDT, CDR2 YNNKEL (reference sequence).

The rearrangement links TRBV7-2 to TRBJ1-6; D remains unclear. Germline loops: CDR1 SGHTA, CDR2 FQGNSA. The V and J ends lost 3 bases and 1 base respectively, with 10 bases between them. CDR3 length: 16 amino acids. CDR3 bases: TGTGCCAGCAGCTTTGATGGCGGGTCCTATAATTCACCCCTCCACTTT. Amino acid sequence: CASSFDGGSYNSPLHF.

Ten or more counts support this clonotype. CDR3 sequence: CASRGRGYTF. The DNA of the CDR3 is TGCGCCAGCAGGGGCCGAGGCTACACCTTC. The gene calls are TRBV10-2 and TRBJ1-2, with D hard to call. V was cut by 6 bases and J by 8 bases, with 7 bases left in between. The CDR3 extends over 10 amino acids. Germline V CDR1 and CDR2: WSHSY, SAAADI.

This clonotype was seen at least ten times. This chain joins TRBV27 and TRBJ2-3; D not certain. The V gene's germline CDR1 is MNHEY and CDR2 SMNVEV (reference sequence). Deletions cut 0 bases from V and 2 bases from J, with 21 bases between. This CDR3 has 19 residues. The CDR3 is CASSLSLPIRVPHTDTQYF. The CDR3 DNA follows: TGTGCCAGCAGTTTATCCCTTCCTATACGGGTCCCTCACACAGATACGCAGTATTTT.

The chain combines TRBV7-3 with TRBJ2-3, with D unresolved. The germline gives CDR1 SGHTA, CDR2 FQGTGA. The length of the CDR3 is 15 residues. Trimming stripped 1 base from V and 4 bases from J, with 12 bases between. The CDR3 sequence is CASSLNPIAADTQYF. The CDR3 DNA sequence: TGTGCCAGCAGCTTAAATCCTATTGCGGCAGATACGCAGTATTTT.

This clonotype was observed many times. V usage is TRBV12-3 or TRBV12-4 and J usage is TRBJ1-2; the match to TRBD1 covers 7 bases. CDR3 length equals 16 residues. V gave up 3 bases and J gave up 2 bases; unmatched junction bases: 9. The CDR3 region has the DNA TGTGCCAGCAGTTTCTCTAGGGGACAGCAAAACTATGGCTACACCTTC. Translated: CASSFSRGQQNYGYTF.

This clonotype was detected a few times. J is TRBJ1-1 and V is TRBV5-6; no firm D call. The V gene lost 3 bases and the J gene lost 3 bases, with 15 bases spanning the gap. The CDR3 has 15 residues. CDR1 and CDR2 (germline): SGHDT, YYEEEE. Written as DNA, the CDR3 is TGTGCCAGCAGCTCGCTGACACTGTTGGACACTGAAGCTTTCTTT. Translated: CASSSLTLLDTEAFF. Together with reference TRBV5-6 and TRBJ1-1, the CDR3 gives the full variable domain: DAGVTQSPTHLIKTRGQQVTLRCSPKSGHDTVSWYQQALGQGPQFIFQYYEEEERQRGNFPDRFSGHQFPNYSSELNVNALLLGDSALYLCASSSLTLLDTEAFFGQGTRLTVV.

The V call is TRBV19, the J call TRBJ1-5; TRBD1 is a possible D gene (5 bases). This CDR3 contains 15 residues. Trimming removed 0 bases at V and 8 bases at J, with 14 bases between. Germline V gene lookup returns CDR1 LNHDA and CDR2 SQIVND (reference sequence). The chain's CDR3 is CASSIDATDFKPQHF. The DNA of the CDR3 is TGTGCCAGTAGTATAGATGCGACAGACTTTAAGCCCCAGCATTTT.

Here the CDR3 DNA reads TGTGCCAGCAGTTCTGACCTCGAGACCCAGTACTTC. As protein: CASSSDLETQYF. The chain links TRBV6-5 to TRBJ2-5, with no clear D. Between the trimmed V and J ends, which lost 4 bases and 5 bases, there was a span of 8 bases. This CDR3 is built from 12 residues. Germline V gives CDR1 MNHEY, CDR2 SVGAGI.

The sample holds many counts of this clonotype. This chain links TRBV6-5 with TRBJ2-3; 8 positions agree with TRBD1. The V and J ends lost 3 bases and 2 bases, in that order; junction bases with no gene match: 10. Germline V gene lookup returns CDR1 MNHEY and CDR2 SVGAGI. The CDR3 consists of 17 residues. CDR3 amino acids: CASSYSRPGGSTDTQYF. CDR3 DNA: TGTGCCAGCAGTTATTCCCGGCCAGGGGGCTCCACAGATACGCAGTATTTT.

By share, this clonotype counts as medium-sized. The V call is TRBV20-1, the J call TRBJ1-5; D uncertain. V lost 1 base and J 3 bases, leaving 7 bases between the germline ends. CDR1 is DFQATT and CDR2 is SNEGSKA in the germline V gene (reference sequence). This CDR3 spans 13 amino acids. Written as DNA, the CDR3 is TGCAGTGCTAGAGTTTTAGACAATCAGCCCCAGCATTTT. It translates to CSARVLDNQPQHF.

This clonotype was seen at least ten times. CDR3 protein: CASSLDLQGLSYEQYF. Here the CDR3 DNA reads TGTGCCAGCAGCTTAGATCTTCAGGGTTTATCCTACGAGCAGTACTTC. The rearrangement uses TRBV11-2 and TRBJ2-7, with D maybe TRBD1 (5 bases). The CDR3 sequence is 16 residues long. Germline V gives CDR1 SGHAT, CDR2 FQNNGV. The germline V and J ends were trimmed by 0 bases and 1 base, with 13 bases remaining between them.

In its sample, this clonotype was seen many times. This chain joins TRBV5-1 and TRBJ1-4; D might be TRBD1 (6 bases). Germline V gene data show CDR1 as SGHRS and CDR2 as YFSETQ. V shed 2 bases and J shed 7 bases, with 18 bases lying between them. The CDR3 loop spans 16 amino acids. As DNA, the CDR3 is TGCGCCAGCAGCTTAGCCCCACAGGGAGGTGGTGAAAAACTGTTTTTT. Translation: CASSLAPQGGGEKLFF.

This clonotype was seen repeatedly, ten times or more. The chain has TRBV12-3 or TRBV12-4 and TRBJ2-5; 7 nucleotides align to TRBD2. V lost 5 bases, J lost 2 bases, and 5 bases stayed unmatched. This CDR3 has 14 residues. DNA of the CDR3: TGTGCCAGCAGTGGGAGGGGTCTTCAAGAGACCCAGTACTTC. This translates into CASSGRGLQETQYF.

V usage is TRBV6-5 and J usage is TRBJ2-1; TRBD1 or TRBD2 may be the D gene (5 bases each). Trimming took 4 bases from V and 1 from J, leaving 11 bases between them. Per germline, CDR1 MNHEY and CDR2 SVGAGI. There are 15 residues in the CDR3. CDR3 in amino acids: CASSSRGRSYNEQFF. CDR3 in DNA: TGTGCCAGCAGTTCGAGGGGTCGTTCCTACAATGAGCAGTTCTTC.

This clonotype was found many times. The J gene is TRBJ1-2, the V gene TRBV18, with a weak D call TRBD1 (5 bases). Germline loops: CDR1 KGHSH, CDR2 LQKENI. The V and J ends lost 0 bases and 6 bases respectively, with 11 bases between them. The CDR3 spans 14 residues. The CDR3 is CASSPPAGSDGYTF. CDR3 coding DNA: TGTGCCAGCTCACCACCCGCAGGGAGTGATGGCTACACCTTC.

This clonotype has at least ten counts. In DNA form, the CDR3 reads TGTGCCAGCAGCCCCCTCCTGGGGGCTGGGGGCTACACCTTC. It encodes CASSPLLGAGGYTF. The chain carries TRBV9 and TRBJ1-2, with TRBD1 as a possible D gene (6 bases). Trimming pared 4 bases from V and 8 bases from J, leaving 18 bases between. Germline loops: CDR1 SGDLS, CDR2 YYNGEE. The CDR3 is made up of 14 amino acids.